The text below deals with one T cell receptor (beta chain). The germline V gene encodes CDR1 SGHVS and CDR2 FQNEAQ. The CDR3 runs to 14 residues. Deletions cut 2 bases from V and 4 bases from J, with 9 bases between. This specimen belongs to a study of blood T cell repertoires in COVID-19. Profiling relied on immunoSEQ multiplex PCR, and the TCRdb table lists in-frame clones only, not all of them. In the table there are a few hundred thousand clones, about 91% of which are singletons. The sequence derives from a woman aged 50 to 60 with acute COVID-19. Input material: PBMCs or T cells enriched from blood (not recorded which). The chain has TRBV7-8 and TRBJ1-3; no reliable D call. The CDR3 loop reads CASSLSGSGNTIYF. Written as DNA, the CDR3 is TGTGCCAGCAGCTTAAGCGGGTCGGGAAACACCATATATTTT.